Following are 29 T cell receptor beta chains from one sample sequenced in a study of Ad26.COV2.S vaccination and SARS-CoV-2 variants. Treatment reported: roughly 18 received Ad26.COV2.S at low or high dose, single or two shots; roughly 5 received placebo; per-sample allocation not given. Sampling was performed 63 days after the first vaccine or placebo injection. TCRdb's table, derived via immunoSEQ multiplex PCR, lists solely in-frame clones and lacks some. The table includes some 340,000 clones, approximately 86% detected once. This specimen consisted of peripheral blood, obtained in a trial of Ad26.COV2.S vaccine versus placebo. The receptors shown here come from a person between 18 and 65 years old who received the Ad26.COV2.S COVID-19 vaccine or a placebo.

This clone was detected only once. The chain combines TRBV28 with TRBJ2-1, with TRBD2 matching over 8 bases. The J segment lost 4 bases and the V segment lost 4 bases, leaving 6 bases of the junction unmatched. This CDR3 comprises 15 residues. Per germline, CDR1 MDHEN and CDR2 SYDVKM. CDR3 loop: CASSSRRGGYNEQFF. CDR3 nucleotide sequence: TGTGCCAGCAGTTCAAGACGGGGGGGATACAATGAGCAGTTCTTC.

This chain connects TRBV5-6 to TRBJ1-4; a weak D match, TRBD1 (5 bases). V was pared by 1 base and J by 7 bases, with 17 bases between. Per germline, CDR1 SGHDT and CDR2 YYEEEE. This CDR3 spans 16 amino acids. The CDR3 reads CASSLNGGGNREKLFF. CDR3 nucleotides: TGTGCCAGCAGCTTGAATGGTGGGGGGAACCGTGAAAAACTGTTTTTT.

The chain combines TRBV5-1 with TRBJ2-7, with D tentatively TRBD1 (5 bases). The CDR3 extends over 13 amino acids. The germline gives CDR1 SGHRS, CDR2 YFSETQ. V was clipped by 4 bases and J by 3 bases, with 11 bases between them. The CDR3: CASSPRQSYEQYF. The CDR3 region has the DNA TGCGCCAGCAGCCCCAGACAGAGCTACGAGCAGTACTTC.

This chain's CDR3 is CASRIFNITGDLAGELFF. The DNA of the CDR3 is TGCGCCAGCAGAATCTTTAATATCACAGGGGATCTGGCCGGGGAGCTGTTTTTT. V gene TRBV23-1 combines with J gene TRBJ2-2; 7 bases line up with TRBD1. TRBV23-1 is an ORF for which the function is uncertain. The CDR3 runs to 18 residues. The junction had 19 bases not matched to a gene; V was cut back by 6 bases and J by 6 bases.

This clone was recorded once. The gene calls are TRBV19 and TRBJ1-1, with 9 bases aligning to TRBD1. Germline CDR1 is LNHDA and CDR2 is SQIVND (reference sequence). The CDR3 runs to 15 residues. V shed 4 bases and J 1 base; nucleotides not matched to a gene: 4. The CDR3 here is CASSTPGQGNTEAFF. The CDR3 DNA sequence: TGTGCCAGTAGTACTCCGGGACAGGGGAACACTGAAGCTTTCTTT.

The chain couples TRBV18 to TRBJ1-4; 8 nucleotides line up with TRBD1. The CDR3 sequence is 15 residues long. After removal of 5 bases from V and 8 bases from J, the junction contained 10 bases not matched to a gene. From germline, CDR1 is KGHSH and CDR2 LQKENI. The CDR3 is CASSLRTGKKEKLFF. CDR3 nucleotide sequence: TGTGCCAGCTCATTAAGGACAGGGAAGAAAGAAAAACTGTTTTTT.

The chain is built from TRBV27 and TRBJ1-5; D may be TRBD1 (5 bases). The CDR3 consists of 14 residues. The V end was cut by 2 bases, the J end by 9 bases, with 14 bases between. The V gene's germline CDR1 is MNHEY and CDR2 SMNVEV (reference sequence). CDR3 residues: CASSLEGAPGPQHF. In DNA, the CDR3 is TGTGCCAGCAGTTTAGAAGGGGCCCCCGGGCCCCAGCATTTT.

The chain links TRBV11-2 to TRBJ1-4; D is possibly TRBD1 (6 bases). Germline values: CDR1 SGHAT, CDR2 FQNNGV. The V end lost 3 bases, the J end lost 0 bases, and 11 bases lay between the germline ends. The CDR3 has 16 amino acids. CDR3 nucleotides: TGTGCCAGCAGCTTGTTGGGGGCTTCAACTAATGAAAAACTGTTTTTT. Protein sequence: CASSLLGASTNEKLFF. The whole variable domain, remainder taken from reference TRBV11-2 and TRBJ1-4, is EAGVAQSPRYKIIEKRQSVAFWCNPISGHATLYWYQQILGQGPKLLIQFQNNGVVDDSQLPKDRFSAERLKGVDSTLKIQPAKLEDSAVYLCASSLLGASTNEKLFFGSGTQLSVL.

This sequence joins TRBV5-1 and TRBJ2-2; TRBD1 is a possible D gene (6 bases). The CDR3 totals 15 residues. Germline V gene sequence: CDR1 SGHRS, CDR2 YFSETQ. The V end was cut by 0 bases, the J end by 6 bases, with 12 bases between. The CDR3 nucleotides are TGCGCCAGCAGCTTGGAACAGGGTGGCCCCGGGGAGCTGTTTTTT. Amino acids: CASSLEQGGPGELFF.

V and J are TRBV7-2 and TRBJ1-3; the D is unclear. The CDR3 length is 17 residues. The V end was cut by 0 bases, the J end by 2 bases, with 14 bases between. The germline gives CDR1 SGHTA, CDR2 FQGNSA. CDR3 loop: CASSLALGLGAGNTIYF. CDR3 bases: TGTGCCAGCAGCTTAGCGCTCGGGCTGGGAGCTGGAAACACCATATATTTT.

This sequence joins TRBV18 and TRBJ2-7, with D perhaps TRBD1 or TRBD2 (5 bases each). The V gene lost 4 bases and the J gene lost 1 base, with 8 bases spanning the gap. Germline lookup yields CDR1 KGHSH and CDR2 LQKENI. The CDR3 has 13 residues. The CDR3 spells CASSRDGSYEQYF. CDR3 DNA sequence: TGTGCCAGCTCACGGGACGGTTCCTACGAGCAGTACTTC.

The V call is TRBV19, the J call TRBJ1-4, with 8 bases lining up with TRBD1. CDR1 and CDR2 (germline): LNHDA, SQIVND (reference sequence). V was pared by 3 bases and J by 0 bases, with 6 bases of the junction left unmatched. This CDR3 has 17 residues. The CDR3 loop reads CASSMGTGAATNEKLFF. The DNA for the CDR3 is TGTGCCAGTAGTATGGGGACAGGCGCCGCAACTAATGAAAAACTGTTTTTT.

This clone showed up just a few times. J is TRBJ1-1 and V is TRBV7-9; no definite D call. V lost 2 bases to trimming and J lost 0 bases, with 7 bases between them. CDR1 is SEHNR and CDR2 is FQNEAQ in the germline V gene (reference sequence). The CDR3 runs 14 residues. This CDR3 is CASSLYGLNTEAFF. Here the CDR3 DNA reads TGTGCCAGCAGCTTATACGGATTGAACACTGAAGCTTTCTTT.

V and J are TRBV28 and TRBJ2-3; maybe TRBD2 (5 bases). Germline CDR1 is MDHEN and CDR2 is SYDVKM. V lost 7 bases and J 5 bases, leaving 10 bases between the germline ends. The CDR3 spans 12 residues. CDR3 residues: CASKPGRDTQYF. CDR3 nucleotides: TGTGCCAGCAAACCGGGGAGAGATACGCAGTATTTT. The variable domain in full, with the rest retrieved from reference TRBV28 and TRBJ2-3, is DVKVTQSSRYLVKRTGEKVFLECVQDMDHENMFWYRQDPGLGLRLIYFSYDVKMKEKGDIPEGYSVSREKKERFSLILESASTNQTSMYLCASKPGRDTQYFGPGTRLTVL.

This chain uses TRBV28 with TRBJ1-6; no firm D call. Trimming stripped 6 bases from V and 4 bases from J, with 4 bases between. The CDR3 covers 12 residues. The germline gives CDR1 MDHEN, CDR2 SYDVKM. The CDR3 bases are TGTGCCAGCAGCACGTATAATTCACCCCTCCACTTT. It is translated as CASSTYNSPLHF.

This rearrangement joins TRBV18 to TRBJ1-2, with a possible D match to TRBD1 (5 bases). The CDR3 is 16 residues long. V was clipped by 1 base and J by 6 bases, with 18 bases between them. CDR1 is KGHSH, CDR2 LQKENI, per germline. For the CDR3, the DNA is TGTGCCAGCTCACCACAGGCAGGGCCCTCACCGCATGGCTACACCTTC. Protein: CASSPQAGPSPHGYTF. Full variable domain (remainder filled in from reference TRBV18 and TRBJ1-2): NAGVMQNPRHLVRRRGQEARLRCSPMKGHSHVYWYRQLPEEGLKFMVYLQKENIIDESGMPKERFSAEFPKEGPSILRIQQVVRGDSAAYFCASSPQAGPSPHGYTFGSGTRLTVV.

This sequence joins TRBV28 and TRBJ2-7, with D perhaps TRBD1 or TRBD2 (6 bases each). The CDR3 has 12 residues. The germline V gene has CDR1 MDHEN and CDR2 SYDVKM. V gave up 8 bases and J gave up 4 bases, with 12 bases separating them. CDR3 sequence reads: CASGTLAYEQYF. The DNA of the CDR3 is TGTGCCAGCGGGACACTAGCTTACGAGCAGTACTTC.

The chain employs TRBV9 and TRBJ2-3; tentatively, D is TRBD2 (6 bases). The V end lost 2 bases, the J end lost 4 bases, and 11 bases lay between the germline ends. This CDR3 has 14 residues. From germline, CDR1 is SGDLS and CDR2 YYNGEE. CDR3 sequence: CASSVLLAADTQYF. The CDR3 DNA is TGTGCCAGCAGCGTGTTACTAGCCGCAGATACGCAGTATTTT.

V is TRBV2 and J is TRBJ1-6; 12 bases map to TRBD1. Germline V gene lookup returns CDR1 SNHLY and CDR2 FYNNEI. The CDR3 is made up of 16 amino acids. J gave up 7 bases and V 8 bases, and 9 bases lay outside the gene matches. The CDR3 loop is CASLGDRGLRNSPLHF. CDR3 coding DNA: TGTGCCAGCCTAGGGGACAGGGGGCTGCGGAATTCACCCCTCCACTTT.

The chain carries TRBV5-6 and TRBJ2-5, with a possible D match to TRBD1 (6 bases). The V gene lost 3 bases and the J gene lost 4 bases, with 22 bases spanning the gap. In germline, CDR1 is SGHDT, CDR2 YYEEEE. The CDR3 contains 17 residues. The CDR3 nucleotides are TGTGCCAGCAGCTCGCTATCGGGGCGAGGGGGTTTAGAGACCCAGTACTTC. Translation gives CASSSLSGRGGLETQYF.

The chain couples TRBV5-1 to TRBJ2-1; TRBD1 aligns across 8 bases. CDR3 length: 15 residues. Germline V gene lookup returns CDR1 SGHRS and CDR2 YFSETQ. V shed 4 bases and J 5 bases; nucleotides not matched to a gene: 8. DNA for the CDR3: TGCGCCAGCAGCCCCCGGACAGGGCAAGACAATGAGCAGTTCTTC. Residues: CASSPRTGQDNEQFF.

In nucleotides, the CDR3 is TGCGCCAGCAGCTTGGCCGTCATGAACACTGAAGCTTTCTTT. Protein product: CASSLAVMNTEAFF. The chain employs TRBV5-1 and TRBJ1-1; no clear D. Germline assignment: CDR1 SGHRS and CDR2 YFSETQ. Trimming removed 0 bases from V and 0 bases from J, with 6 bases in between. The CDR3 has 14 residues.

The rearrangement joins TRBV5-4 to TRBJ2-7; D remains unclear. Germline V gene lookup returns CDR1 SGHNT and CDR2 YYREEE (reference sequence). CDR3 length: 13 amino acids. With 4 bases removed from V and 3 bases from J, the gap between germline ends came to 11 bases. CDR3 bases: TGTGCCAGCAGCCTGCCGGGTGTCTACGAGCAGTACTTC. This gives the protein CASSLPGVYEQYF.

The CDR3 nucleotides read TGTGCCACCTCGGGGACCGGGGAGCTGTTTTTT. It translates to CATSGTGELFF. The chain joins TRBV24-1 to TRBJ2-2; TRBD2 might be the D (5 bases). CDR3 length: 11 residues. Per germline, CDR1 KGHDR and CDR2 SFDVKD. V was pared by 9 bases and J by 5 bases, with 6 bases between.

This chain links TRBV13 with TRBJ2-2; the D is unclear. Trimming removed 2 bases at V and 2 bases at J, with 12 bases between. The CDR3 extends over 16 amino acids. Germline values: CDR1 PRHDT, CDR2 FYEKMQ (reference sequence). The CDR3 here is CASSLRPQLNTGELFF. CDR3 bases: TGTGCCAGCAGCTTAAGGCCCCAGCTCAACACCGGGGAGCTGTTTTTT.

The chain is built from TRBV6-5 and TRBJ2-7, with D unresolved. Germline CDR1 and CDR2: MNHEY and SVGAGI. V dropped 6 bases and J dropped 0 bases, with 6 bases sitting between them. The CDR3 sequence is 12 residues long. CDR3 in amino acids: CASRGFSYEQYF. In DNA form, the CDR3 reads TGTGCCAGCAGGGGGTTCTCCTACGAGCAGTACTTC.

CDR3 nucleotide sequence: TGCGCCAGCAGCTTTAACAGTAACACTGAAGCTTTCTTT. This encodes CASSFNSNTEAFF. V usage is TRBV5-1 and J usage is TRBJ1-1; D gene ambiguous. Germline CDR1 reads SGHRS; CDR2 reads YFSETQ. The CDR3 contains 13 residues. Trimming pared 2 bases from V and 2 bases from J, leaving 7 bases between.

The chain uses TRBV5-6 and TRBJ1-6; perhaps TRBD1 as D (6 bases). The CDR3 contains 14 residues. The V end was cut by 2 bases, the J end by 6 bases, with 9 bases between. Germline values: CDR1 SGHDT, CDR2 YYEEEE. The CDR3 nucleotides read TGTGCCAGCAGCTTCGACAGGCTTAATTCACCCCTCCACTTT. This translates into CASSFDRLNSPLHF. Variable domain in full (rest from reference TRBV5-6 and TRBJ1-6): DAGVTQSPTHLIKTRGQQVTLRCSPKSGHDTVSWYQQALGQGPQFIFQYYEEEERQRGNFPDRFSGHQFPNYSSELNVNALLLGDSALYLCASSFDRLNSPLHFGNGTRLTVT.

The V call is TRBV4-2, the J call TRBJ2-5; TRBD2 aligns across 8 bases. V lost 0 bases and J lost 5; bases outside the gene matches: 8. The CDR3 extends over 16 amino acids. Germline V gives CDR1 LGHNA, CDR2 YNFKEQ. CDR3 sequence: CASSQEGGGRGETQYF. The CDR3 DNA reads TGTGCCAGCAGCCAAGAGGGCGGGGGGCGAGGTGAGACCCAGTACTTC.